The T cell receptor (beta chain) under discussion was sequenced for a study of T cells in narcolepsy. Across the whole study: Healthy controls were enrolled alongside patients with narcolepsy type 1 or type 2.

Study results and limitations: Autoreactive clonotypes reportedly recurred in blood of same and different patients, not controls. No autoreactive T cell clone sequences appeared in some memory CD4+ repertoires. HCRT-specific and TRIB2-specific autoreactive clonotypes appeared among same-patient CSF and blood CD4+ clonotypes.

Sequencing was performed with immunoSEQ multiplex PCR; in TCRdb, only in-frame clones are kept and a portion is missing. This sample has 25,000 to 40,000 clones; under 90% occur once, and the top ten carry 1.2%. The V end was cut by 4 bases, the J end by 4 bases, with 13 bases between. Germline assignment: CDR1 MGHDK and CDR2 SYGVNS. The CDR3 totals 15 residues. Concerning this clone: Antigen: not known.

This receptor was identified in a human donor with narcolepsy. The source material was CD45RA- memory CD4+ T cells from PBMCs. The rearrangement uses TRBV25-1 and TRBJ1-4; D is possibly TRBD1 (5 bases). CDR3 bases: TGTGCCAGCAGTGGAGCCAGGGCCTATAATGAAAAACTGTTTTTT. It yields the protein CASSGARAYNEKLFF.